These 32 T cell receptor beta chains came from one sample sequenced in a study of cytomegalovirus exposure and HLA in healthy donors. PCR amplification relied on 60 Vbeta primers (plus 13 Jbeta primers). Measured with immunoSEQ multiplex PCR; TCRdb has only the in-frame clones, and not every one. The sample carries more than 80,000 clones, roughly nine tenths recorded once. Sequencing was carried out using PBMCs. These receptor sequences come from a man aged 30-40 years in good health and CMV-seropositive.

This clone was detected a few times. The chain has TRBV9 and TRBJ2-2; 8 positions agree with TRBD1. CDR3 size: 16 residues. Losses at the gene ends were 3 bases for V and 0 bases for J; bases not matched to a gene: 4. Germline loops: CDR1 SGDLS, CDR2 YYNGEE. As DNA, the CDR3 is TGTGCCAGCAGCGCCGTGGGACAGGCGAACACCGGGGAGCTGTTTTTT. Protein: CASSAVGQANTGELFF.

V is TRBV6-1 and J is TRBJ2-1; a weak D match, TRBD2 (6 bases). The V end lost 8 bases, the J end lost 4 bases, and 18 bases lay between the germline ends. CDR1 and CDR2 from the germline V gene are MNHNS and SASEGT. The CDR3 is 15 residues long. CDR3 amino acids: CASETMGGYYNEQFF. CDR3 DNA: TGTGCCAGCGAAACAATGGGGGGATATTACAATGAGCAGTTCTTC.

This clone was detected a few times. The chain employs TRBV18 and TRBJ1-4; 7 bases align to TRBD1. The trim removed 3 bases at V and 0 bases at J, leaving 4 bases unmatched. Germline V gene data show CDR1 as KGHSH and CDR2 as LQKENI. The CDR3 consists of 16 residues. As DNA, the CDR3 is TGTGCCAGCTCACCGGCGACAGGGACAACTAATGAAAAACTGTTTTTT. This encodes CASSPATGTTNEKLFF. The whole variable domain, remainder taken from reference TRBV18 and TRBJ1-4, is NAGVMQNPRHLVRRRGQEARLRCSPMKGHSHVYWYRQLPEEGLKFMVYLQKENIIDESGMPKERFSAEFPKEGPSILRIQQVVRGDSAAYFCASSPATGTTNEKLFFGSGTQLSVL.

The CDR3 nucleotides are TGCGCCAGCAGCCCGGGACTAGCGGTTTACAATGAGCAGTTCTTC. Protein product: CASSPGLAVYNEQFF. V is TRBV10-1 and J is TRBJ2-1; 11 nucleotides align to TRBD2. Germline V gene data show CDR1 as WNHNN and CDR2 as SYGVQD (reference sequence). CDR3 size: 15 residues. V shed 6 bases and J 4 bases; nucleotides not matched to a gene: 5.

The chain is built from TRBV7-9 and TRBJ2-1; no definite D call. Germline-derived CDR1 and CDR2 are SEHNR and FQNEAQ (reference sequence). There are 14 residues in the CDR3. V gave up 7 bases and J gave up 8 bases, with 18 bases separating them. The CDR3 is CASTQQNQNYEQFF. The CDR3 region has the DNA TGTGCCAGCACCCAACAGAACCAAAACTATGAGCAGTTCTTC.

Of note for this clone: The junction departs from the called germline gene at one end, perhaps through a read error. The rearrangement joins TRBV6-1 to TRBJ1-1, with 11 bases that match TRBD1. The length of the CDR3 is 16 residues. CDR1 MNHNS and CDR2 SASEGT come from the germline V gene. The CDR3 DNA is TGTGCCAGCAGTGAACTTCCTGGGACAGGGGGTGCTGAAGTTTTCTTT. This translates into CASSELPGTGGAEVFF.

J is TRBJ2-5 and V is TRBV30; possibly TRBD1 for D (6 bases). The CDR3 length is 13 residues. Deletions cut 8 bases from V and 4 bases from J, with 17 bases between. Per germline, CDR1 GTSNPN and CDR2 SVGIG (reference sequence). CDR3 residues: CAAQGHWGETQYF. In DNA form, the CDR3 reads TGTGCCGCCCAGGGACATTGGGGAGAGACCCAGTACTTC.

This chain uses TRBV6-5 with TRBJ2-5; D remains ambiguous. With 0 bases removed from V and 6 bases from J, the gap between germline ends came to 14 bases. CDR3 length: 15 residues. Germline V gene data show CDR1 as MNHEY and CDR2 as SVGAGI. The CDR3 sequence is CASSYSVGLTKTQYF. DNA for the CDR3: TGTGCCAGCAGTTACTCTGTTGGGCTAACGAAGACCCAGTACTTC.

This clone is medium-sized by share. The CDR3 bases are TGTGCCAGCTCCCAGGGACAGGGAAGAAAAGAGACCCAGTACTTC. Translation: CASSQGQGRKETQYF. The chain employs TRBV18 and TRBJ2-5; 9 bases are shared with TRBD1. This CDR3 region has 15 residues. Trimming at V came to 6 bases and at J to 3 bases, leaving 8 bases not matched to a gene. Germline values: CDR1 KGHSH, CDR2 LQKENI. Combining the CDR3 with reference TRBV18 and TRBJ2-5 gives the whole variable domain NAGVMQNPRHLVRRRGQEARLRCSPMKGHSHVYWYRQLPEEGLKFMVYLQKENIIDESGMPKERFSAEFPKEGPSILRIQQVVRGDSAAYFCASSQGQGRKETQYFGPGTRLLVL.

This clone was counted only a few times. The chain couples TRBV19 to TRBJ2-5; a possible D gene is TRBD1 (7 bases). The length of the CDR3 is 14 residues. Germline CDR1 reads LNHDA; CDR2 reads SQIVND (reference sequence). The CDR3 spells CAANQGGVQETQYF. The CDR3 coding sequence is TGTGCAGCTAACCAGGGGGGAGTCCAAGAGACCCAGTACTTC. Looking up the rest from reference TRBV19 and TRBJ2-5 gives the full variable domain: DGGITQSPKYLFRKEGQNVTLSCEQNLNHDAMYWYRQDPGQGLRLIYYSQIVNDFQKGDIAEGYSVSREKKESFPLTVTSAQKNPTAFYLCAANQGGVQETQYFGPGTRLLVL.

This clone is a singleton in its sample. The gene calls are TRBV15 and TRBJ2-2; maybe TRBD2 (5 bases). The CDR3 consists of 14 residues. CDR1 is LNHNV and CDR2 is YYDKDF in the germline V gene (reference sequence). Deletions cut 7 bases from V and 0 bases from J, with 9 bases between. The CDR3 nucleotides are TGTGCCACCACTGACTACCCGAACACCGGGGAGCTGTTTTTT. Translated, it gives CATTDYPNTGELFF.

The chain combines TRBV7-3 with TRBJ2-1; 12 positions match TRBD2. The J segment lost 8 bases and the V segment lost 5 bases, leaving 7 bases of the junction unmatched. Per the germline V gene, CDR1 is SGHTA and CDR2 is FQGTGA. The CDR3 length is 15 residues. The CDR3 DNA sequence: TGTGCCAGCAGCCAAACTAGCGGGAGGTTCTATGAGCAGTTCTTC. It encodes CASSQTSGRFYEQFF.

The chain combines TRBV6-6 with TRBJ1-4, with D unresolved. Germline V gene sequence: CDR1 MNHNY, CDR2 SVGAGI (reference sequence). The CDR3 consists of 14 residues. Trimming left V 2 bases short and J 7 bases short, with 11 bases between. The CDR3 DNA is TGTGCCAGCAGTTACCCAATCCCAGGTGAAAAACTGTTTTTT. It codes for CASSYPIPGEKLFF.

The chain couples TRBV9 to TRBJ1-6; D perhaps matches TRBD1 (5 bases). V gave up 4 bases and J gave up 9 bases, with 8 bases separating them. The CDR3 totals 12 residues. Per germline, CDR1 SGDLS and CDR2 YYNGEE. The CDR3 region has the DNA TGTGCCAGCAGCACCCAGGGTTCACCCCTCCACTTT. Protein sequence: CASSTQGSPLHF.

The CDR3 region has the DNA TGTGCCAGCAGTTTAGCAGGGGGCGGCGAGCAGTACTTC. Residues: CASSLAGGGEQYF. This sequence joins TRBV27 and TRBJ2-7; 8 bases match TRBD1. Germline V gives CDR1 MNHEY, CDR2 SMNVEV (reference sequence). Germline trimming cut 2 bases from V and 6 bases from J; bases unmatched to any gene: 3. CDR3 length: 13 residues.

This clone was observed a single time. The J gene is TRBJ2-1, the V gene TRBV6-4; 14 nucleotides line up with TRBD2. The J segment lost 6 bases and the V segment lost 6 bases, leaving 7 bases of the junction unmatched. This CDR3 is 16 amino acids long. Germline CDR1 and CDR2: MRHNA and SNTAGT. The CDR3 is CASSGTSGGSPNEQFF. The CDR3 DNA follows: TGTGCCAGCAGCGGGACTAGCGGGGGCTCCCCCAATGAGCAGTTCTTC.

The V and J genes are TRBV9 and TRBJ1-5; D is possibly TRBD1 (6 bases). This CDR3 is built from 14 residues. V lost 0 bases and J 3 bases, leaving 7 bases between the germline ends. The germline V gene encodes CDR1 SGDLS and CDR2 YYNGEE. Written as DNA, the CDR3 is TGTGCCAGCAGCGTAGGGGGGCCCAATCAGCCCCAGCATTTT. It translates to CASSVGGPNQPQHF.

V and J are TRBV4-2 and TRBJ2-3; TRBD1 aligns across 8 bases. V lost 0 bases to trimming and J lost 6 bases; unmatched junction nucleotides: 11. Germline V gives CDR1 LGHNA, CDR2 YNFKEQ. This CDR3 has 17 amino acids. CDR3 DNA sequence: TGTGCCAGCAGCCAAGAGGGAGCAGTCGCAGGGGGCGATACGCAGTATTTT. Its translation: CASSQEGAVAGGDTQYF.

The chain uses TRBV6-6 and TRBJ2-7; 8 bases are a match to TRBD1. The ends lost 7 bases at V and 7 bases at J; junction bases unmatched: 12. The CDR3 totals 14 residues. The germline gives CDR1 MNHNY, CDR2 SVGAGI (reference sequence). The CDR3 spells CASISDRGFGEQYF. As DNA, the CDR3 is TGTGCCAGCATCAGTGACAGGGGTTTTGGGGAGCAGTACTTC.

The V and J genes are TRBV7-5 and TRBJ2-7; no DNA check was done on the table's D call, TRBD1. TRBV7-5 is designated a pseudogene. This CDR3 comprises 15 residues. CDR3 nucleotides: TGTGCCAGAAGCCATTCTTGGGACAGGGCCTACGAGCAGTACTTC. Its protein is CARSHSWDRAYEQYF.

The chain is built from TRBV5-1 and TRBJ2-5, with a weak D call TRBD2 (5 bases). The CDR3 is made up of 14 amino acids. V lost 4 bases to trimming and J lost 5 bases, with 15 bases between them. Germline CDR1 is SGHRS and CDR2 is YFSETQ. This CDR3 is CASSGVRGSETQYF. The DNA of the CDR3 is TGCGCCAGCAGCGGGGTACGAGGGTCGGAGACCCAGTACTTC.

The V gene is TRBV27, the J gene TRBJ1-5; 7 bases are shared with TRBD1. V gave up 6 bases and J gave up 6 bases; unmatched junction bases: 8. In germline, CDR1 is MNHEY, CDR2 SMNVEV (reference sequence). CDR3 size: 14 residues. CDR3 sequence: CASSYTGVAQPQHF. CDR3 coding DNA: TGTGCCAGCAGCTACACAGGGGTTGCTCAGCCCCAGCATTTT.

This sequence joins TRBV5-1 and TRBJ1-1; 9 bases are a match to TRBD1. This CDR3 region has 15 residues. The germline V gene has CDR1 SGHRS and CDR2 YFSETQ. J was trimmed by 1 base and V by 7 bases; bases with no gene match: 8. The CDR3 nucleotides are TGCGCCAGCGGGACCCCGGGACAGGGGAACACTGAAGCTTTCTTT. It translates to CASGTPGQGNTEAFF. Combining the CDR3 with reference TRBV5-1 and TRBJ1-1 gives the whole variable domain KAGVTQTPRYLIKTRGQQVTLSCSPISGHRSVSWYQQTPGQGLQFLFEYFSETQRNKGNFPGRFSGRQFSNSRSEMNVSTLELGDSALYLCASGTPGQGNTEAFFGQGTRLTVV.

The rearrangement links TRBV4-1 to TRBJ1-4; 7 bases map to TRBD1. CDR1 MGHRA and CDR2 YSYEKL come from the germline V gene. Germline trimming cut 1 base from V and 7 bases from J; bases unmatched to any gene: 6. The length of the CDR3 is 15 residues. Here the CDR3 reads CASSQGLGGGEKLFF. The DNA for the CDR3 is TGCGCCAGCAGCCAAGGCTTAGGGGGCGGTGAAAAACTGTTTTTT.

The chain joins TRBV5-4 to TRBJ2-7, with 14 bases aligning to TRBD2. Germline V gene data show CDR1 as SGHNT and CDR2 as YYREEE (reference sequence). The CDR3 loop spans 16 amino acids. V shed 0 bases, J shed 5 bases, and the junction held 4 bases outside the gene matches. This CDR3 is CASSLGVGLAGDEQYF. DNA for the CDR3: TGTGCCAGCAGCTTGGGGGTGGGACTAGCGGGAGACGAGCAGTACTTC.

The J gene is TRBJ1-1, the V gene TRBV5-1; D may be TRBD1 (5 bases). Germline V gives CDR1 SGHRS, CDR2 YFSETQ. There are 14 residues in the CDR3. V was clipped by 3 bases and J by 4 bases, with 13 bases between them. In DNA, the CDR3 is TGCGCCAGCAGCTCAGAGACAGCCAGCACTGAAGCTTTCTTT. As protein: CASSSETASTEAFF.

V is TRBV25-1 and J is TRBJ1-2, with D unclear. The length of the CDR3 is 14 residues. The V gene's germline CDR1 is MGHDK and CDR2 SYGVNS. The germline V and J ends were trimmed by 1 base and 0 bases, with 6 bases remaining between them. CDR3 DNA sequence: TGTGCCAGCAGTGAATTTACAGCTAACTATGGCTACACCTTC. Translated, it gives CASSEFTANYGYTF.

This clone appeared a few times. The chain employs TRBV11-2 and TRBJ1-5, with D hard to call. The ends were cut back, 3 bases at V and 3 bases at J, with 15 bases in the middle. The CDR3 extends over 16 amino acids. The germline CDR1 and CDR2 sequences are SGHAT and FQNNGV. CDR3 coding DNA: TGTGCCAGCAGCTTTGCGGGGTCAGGAGTCAATCAGCCCCAGCATTTT. Residues: CASSFAGSGVNQPQHF. Variable domain in full (rest from reference TRBV11-2 and TRBJ1-5): EAGVAQSPRYKIIEKRQSVAFWCNPISGHATLYWYQQILGQGPKLLIQFQNNGVVDDSQLPKDRFSAERLKGVDSTLKIQPAKLEDSAVYLCASSFAGSGVNQPQHFGDGTRLSIL.

This rearrangement joins TRBV2 to TRBJ2-7, with D hard to call. Trimming took off 6 bases at V and 4 bases at J, with 4 bases between the two ends. The CDR3 has 10 amino acids. CDR1 SNHLY and CDR2 FYNNEI come from the germline V gene. For the CDR3, the DNA is TGTGCCAGCAGCCTATACGAGCAGTACTTC. This translates into CASSLYEQYF.

This clone was observed a single time. The chain recombines TRBV5-1 with TRBJ1-1; D is ambiguous. Germline V lookup: CDR1 SGHRS, CDR2 YFSETQ. The CDR3 is made up of 14 amino acids. V was shortened by 2 bases and J by 4 bases, with 12 bases between the two germline ends. The DNA of the CDR3 is TGCGCCAGCAGCTTAGAAGCGGGAGGCACTGAAGCTTTCTTT. The encoded protein is CASSLEAGGTEAFF.

This clone was seen more than once but under ten times. The chain couples TRBV10-3 to TRBJ1-2; D remains ambiguous. The CDR3 extends over 16 amino acids. The germline V and J ends were trimmed by 0 bases and 4 bases, with 15 bases remaining between them. Per germline, CDR1 ENHRY and CDR2 SYGVKD. CDR3 amino acids: CAISESDSGVGYGYTF. CDR3 sequence (DNA): TGTGCCATCAGTGAGTCAGATTCCGGTGTCGGCTATGGCTACACCTTC.

CDR3 sequence: CATFHEVPGRDEQFF. CDR3 nucleotides: TGTGCCACCTTTCATGAGGTGCCAGGGAGGGATGAGCAGTTCTTC. This chain uses TRBV5-5 with TRBJ2-1, with TRBD2 matching over 7 bases. The V and J ends lost 9 bases and 8 bases, in that order; junction bases with no gene match: 17. Germline V gene lookup returns CDR1 SGHKS and CDR2 YYEKEE (reference sequence). The CDR3 spans 15 residues. Drawing the rest from reference TRBV5-5 and TRBJ2-1, the complete variable domain is DAGVTQSPTHLIKTRGQQVTLRCSPISGHKSVSWYQQVLGQGPQFIFQYYEKEERGRGNFPDRFSARQFPNYSSELNVNALLLGDSALYLCATFHEVPGRDEQFFGPGTRLTVL.